This TCR beta chain was obtained from a study of blood T cells in healthy people across ages. Whole-study results and caveats: When one million T cells were used, diversity estimates were thought to be underestimates. It was found that TCR beta diversity correlated strongly with the percentage of naive T cells.

A second PCR of roughly 7 to 11 cycles used a sample-barcoded 5' primer and a J-beta primer mix. TCRdb called the 5' RACE reads again in MiXCR, with one record for every CDR3 protein. The sample shows about 1.5 million distinct CDR3 sequences, about 45% of them seen only once. On this clonotype itself: Antigen specificity is unknown.

CDR3 length: 15 residues. V dropped 4 bases and J dropped 5 bases, with 18 bases sitting between them. Sequenced material: blood. This TCR came from a young woman in good health. The chain has TRBV12-3 or TRBV12-4 and TRBJ2-7; weak D call: TRBD2 (5 bases). The CDR3 DNA sequence: TGTGCCAGCAGTTCTTCCGCGGGCAGTCCTAACGAGCAGTACTTC. This translates into CASSSSAGSPNEQYF.